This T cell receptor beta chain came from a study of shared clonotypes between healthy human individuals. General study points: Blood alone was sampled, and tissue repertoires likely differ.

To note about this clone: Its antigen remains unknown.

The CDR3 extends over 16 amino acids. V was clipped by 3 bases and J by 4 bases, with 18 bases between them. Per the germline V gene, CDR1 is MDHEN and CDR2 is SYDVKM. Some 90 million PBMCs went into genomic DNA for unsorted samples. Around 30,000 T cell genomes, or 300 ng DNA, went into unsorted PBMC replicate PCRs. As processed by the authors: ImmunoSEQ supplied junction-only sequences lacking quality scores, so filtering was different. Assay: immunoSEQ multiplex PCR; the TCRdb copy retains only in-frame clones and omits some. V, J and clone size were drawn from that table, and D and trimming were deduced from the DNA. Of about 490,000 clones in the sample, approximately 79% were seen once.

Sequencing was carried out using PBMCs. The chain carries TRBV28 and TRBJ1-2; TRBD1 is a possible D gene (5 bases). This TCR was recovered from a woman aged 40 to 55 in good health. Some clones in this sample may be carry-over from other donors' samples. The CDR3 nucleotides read TGTGCCAGCAGTTTTGATCTGGGGCTGGGTGGCTATGGCTACACCTTC. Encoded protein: CASSFDLGLGGYGYTF.